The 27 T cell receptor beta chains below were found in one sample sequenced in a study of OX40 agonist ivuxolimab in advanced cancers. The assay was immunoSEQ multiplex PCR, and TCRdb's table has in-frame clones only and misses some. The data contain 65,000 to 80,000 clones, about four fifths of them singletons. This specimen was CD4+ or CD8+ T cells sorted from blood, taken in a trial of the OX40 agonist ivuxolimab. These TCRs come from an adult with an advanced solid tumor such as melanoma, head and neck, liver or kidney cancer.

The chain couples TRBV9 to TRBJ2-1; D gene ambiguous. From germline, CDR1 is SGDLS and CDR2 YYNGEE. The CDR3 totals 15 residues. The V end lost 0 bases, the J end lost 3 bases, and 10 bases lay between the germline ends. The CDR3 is CASSVGARGYNEQFF. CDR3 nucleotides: TGTGCCAGCAGCGTAGGGGCGCGAGGCTACAATGAGCAGTTCTTC.

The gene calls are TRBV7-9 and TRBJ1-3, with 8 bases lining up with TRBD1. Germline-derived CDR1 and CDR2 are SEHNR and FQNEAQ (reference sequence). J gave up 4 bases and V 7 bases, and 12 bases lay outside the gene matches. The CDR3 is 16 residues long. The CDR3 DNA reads TGTGCCAGCACCTACTCAGGACAGGGCACGGGAAACACCATATATTTT. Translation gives CASTYSGQGTGNTIYF.

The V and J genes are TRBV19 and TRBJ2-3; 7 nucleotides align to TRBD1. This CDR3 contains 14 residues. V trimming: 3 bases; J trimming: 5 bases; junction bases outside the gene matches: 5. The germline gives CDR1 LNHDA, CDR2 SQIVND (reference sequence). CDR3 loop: CASSISNRGDTQYF. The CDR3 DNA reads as TGTGCCAGTAGTATCTCAAACAGGGGAGATACGCAGTATTTT.

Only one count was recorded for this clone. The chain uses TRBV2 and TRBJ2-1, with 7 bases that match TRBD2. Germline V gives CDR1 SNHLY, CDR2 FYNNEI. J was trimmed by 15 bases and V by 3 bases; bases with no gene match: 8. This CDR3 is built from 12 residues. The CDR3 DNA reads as TGTGCCAGCAGTGAGAGGGAGGGCCTCGTGTTCTTC. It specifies CASSEREGLVFF.

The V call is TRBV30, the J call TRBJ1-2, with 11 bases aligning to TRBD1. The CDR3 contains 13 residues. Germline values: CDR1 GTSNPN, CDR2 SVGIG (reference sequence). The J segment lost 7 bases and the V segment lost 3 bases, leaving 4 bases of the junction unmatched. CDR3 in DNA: TGTGCCTGGAGCGCCGGGACAGGGGGTGGCTACACCTTC. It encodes CAWSAGTGGGYTF.

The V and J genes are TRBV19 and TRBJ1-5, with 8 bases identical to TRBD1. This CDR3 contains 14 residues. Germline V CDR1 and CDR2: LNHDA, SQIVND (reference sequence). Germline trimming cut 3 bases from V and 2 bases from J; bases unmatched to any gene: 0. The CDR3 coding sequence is TGTGCCAGTAGTATGGGACAGGGCAATCAGCCCCAGCATTTT. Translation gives CASSMGQGNQPQHF.

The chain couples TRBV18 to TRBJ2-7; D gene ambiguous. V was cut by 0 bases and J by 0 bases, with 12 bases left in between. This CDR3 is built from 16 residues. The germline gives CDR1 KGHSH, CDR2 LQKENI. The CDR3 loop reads CASSPPNGESSYEQYF. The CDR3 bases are TGTGCCAGCTCACCACCGAACGGCGAGAGCTCCTACGAGCAGTACTTC. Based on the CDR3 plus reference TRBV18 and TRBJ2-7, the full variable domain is NAGVMQNPRHLVRRRGQEARLRCSPMKGHSHVYWYRQLPEEGLKFMVYLQKENIIDESGMPKERFSAEFPKEGPSILRIQQVVRGDSAAYFCASSPPNGESSYEQYFGPGTRLTVT.

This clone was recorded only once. The CDR3 sequence is CAWSGQGLAYGYTF. DNA for the CDR3: TGTGCCTGGAGCGGACAGGGCCTGGCCTATGGCTACACCTTC. J is TRBJ1-2 and V is TRBV30; 8 bases map to TRBD1. CDR1 and CDR2 from the germline V gene are GTSNPN and SVGIG (reference sequence). This CDR3 region has 14 residues. V lost 3 bases to trimming and J lost 4 bases; unmatched junction nucleotides: 7. Full variable domain (missing parts from reference TRBV30 and TRBJ1-2): SQTIHQWPATLVQPVGSPLSLECTVEGTSNPNLYWYRQAAGRGLQLLFYSVGIGQISSEVPQNLSASRPQDRQFILSSKKLLLSDSGFYLCAWSGQGLAYGYTFGSGTRLTVV.

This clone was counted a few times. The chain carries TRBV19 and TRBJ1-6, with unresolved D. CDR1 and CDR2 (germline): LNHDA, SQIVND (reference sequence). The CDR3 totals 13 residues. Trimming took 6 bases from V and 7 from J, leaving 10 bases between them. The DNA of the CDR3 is TGTGCCAGTAGCCTCCAGTGGAATTCACCCCTCCACTTT. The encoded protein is CASSLQWNSPLHF. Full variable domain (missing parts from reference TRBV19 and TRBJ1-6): DGGITQSPKYLFRKEGQNVTLSCEQNLNHDAMYWYRQDPGQGLRLIYYSQIVNDFQKGDIAEGYSVSREKKESFPLTVTSAQKNPTAFYLCASSLQWNSPLHFGNGTRLTVT.

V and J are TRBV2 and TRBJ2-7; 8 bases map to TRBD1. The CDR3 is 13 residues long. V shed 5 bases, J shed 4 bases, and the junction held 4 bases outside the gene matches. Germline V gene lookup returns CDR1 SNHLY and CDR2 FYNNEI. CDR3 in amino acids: CASSQDRVYEQYV. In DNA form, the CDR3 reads TGTGCCAGCAGTCAGGACAGGGTATACGAGCAGTACGTC.

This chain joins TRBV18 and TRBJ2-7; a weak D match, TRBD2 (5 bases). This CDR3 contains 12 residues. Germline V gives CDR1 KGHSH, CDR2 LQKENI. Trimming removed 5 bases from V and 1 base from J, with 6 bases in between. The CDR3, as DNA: TGTGCCAGCTCAACGGGGTCCTACGAGCAGTACGTC. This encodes CASSTGSYEQYV.

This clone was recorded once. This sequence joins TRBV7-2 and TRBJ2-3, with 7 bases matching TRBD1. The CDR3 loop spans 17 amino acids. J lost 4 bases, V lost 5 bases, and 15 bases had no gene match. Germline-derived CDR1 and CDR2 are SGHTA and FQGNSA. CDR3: CASSGQTGTELSDTQYF. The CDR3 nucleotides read TGTGCCAGCAGCGGACAAACCGGGACAGAACTCTCAGATACGCAGTATTTT.

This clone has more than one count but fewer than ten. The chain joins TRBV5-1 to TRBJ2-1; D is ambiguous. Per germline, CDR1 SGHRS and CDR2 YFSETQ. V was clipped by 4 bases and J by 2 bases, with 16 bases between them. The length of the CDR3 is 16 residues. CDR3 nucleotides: TGCGCCAGCAGCCTTTTTCCAGACTCTACCTACAATGAGCAGTTCTTC. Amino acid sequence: CASSLFPDSTYNEQFF.

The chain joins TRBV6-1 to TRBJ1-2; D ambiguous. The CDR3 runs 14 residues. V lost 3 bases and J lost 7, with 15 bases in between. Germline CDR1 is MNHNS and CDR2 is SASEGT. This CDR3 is CASSEILNSGGYTF. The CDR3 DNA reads TGTGCCAGCAGTGAGATTCTCAATTCGGGTGGCTACACCTTC.

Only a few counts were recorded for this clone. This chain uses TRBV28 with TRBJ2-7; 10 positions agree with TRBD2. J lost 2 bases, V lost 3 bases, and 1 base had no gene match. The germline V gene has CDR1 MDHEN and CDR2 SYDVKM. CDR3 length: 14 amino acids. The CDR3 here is CASSLGLAPYEQYV. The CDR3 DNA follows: TGTGCCAGCAGTTTGGGACTAGCGCCCTACGAGCAGTACGTC.

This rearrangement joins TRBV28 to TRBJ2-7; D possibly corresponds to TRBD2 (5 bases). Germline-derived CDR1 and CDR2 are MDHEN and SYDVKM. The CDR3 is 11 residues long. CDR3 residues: CASSLVGGQPV. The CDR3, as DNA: TGTGCCAGCAGTTTAGTGGGCGGGCAACCGGTC.

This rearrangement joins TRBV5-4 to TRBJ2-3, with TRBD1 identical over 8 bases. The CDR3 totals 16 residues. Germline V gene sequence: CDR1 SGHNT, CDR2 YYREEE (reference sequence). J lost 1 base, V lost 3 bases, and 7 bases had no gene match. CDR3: CASSSRGREGTDTQYF. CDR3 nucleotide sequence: TGTGCCAGCAGCTCCAGGGGGCGAGAGGGCACAGATACGCAGTATTTT.

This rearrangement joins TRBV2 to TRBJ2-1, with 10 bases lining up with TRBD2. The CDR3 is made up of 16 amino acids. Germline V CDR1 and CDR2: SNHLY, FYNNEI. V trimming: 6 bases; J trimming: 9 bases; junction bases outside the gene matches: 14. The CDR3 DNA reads TGTGCCAGCAGCGCGGAGGGAGCGGGGGGGCGTACTGAGCAGTTCTTC. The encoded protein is CASSAEGAGGRTEQFF.

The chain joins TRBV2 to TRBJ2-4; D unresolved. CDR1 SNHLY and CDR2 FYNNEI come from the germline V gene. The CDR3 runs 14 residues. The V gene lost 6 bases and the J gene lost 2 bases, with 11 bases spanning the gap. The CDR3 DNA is TGTGCCAGCAGGGGTATCGAGACCAAAAACATTCAGTACTTC. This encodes CASRGIETKNIQYF.

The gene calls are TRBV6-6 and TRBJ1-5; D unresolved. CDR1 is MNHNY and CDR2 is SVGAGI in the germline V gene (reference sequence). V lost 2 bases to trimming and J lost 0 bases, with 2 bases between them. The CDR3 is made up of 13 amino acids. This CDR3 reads CASSYDSNQPQHF. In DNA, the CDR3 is TGTGCCAGCAGTTACGATAGCAATCAGCCCCAGCATTTT.

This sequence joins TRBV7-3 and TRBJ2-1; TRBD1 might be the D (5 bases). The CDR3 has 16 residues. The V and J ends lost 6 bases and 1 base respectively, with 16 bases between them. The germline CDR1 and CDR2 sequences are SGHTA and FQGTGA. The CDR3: CASSSQGTGSYNEQFF. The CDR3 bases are TGTGCCAGCAGTTCTCAGGGAACCGGGTCCTACAATGAGCAGTTCTTC.

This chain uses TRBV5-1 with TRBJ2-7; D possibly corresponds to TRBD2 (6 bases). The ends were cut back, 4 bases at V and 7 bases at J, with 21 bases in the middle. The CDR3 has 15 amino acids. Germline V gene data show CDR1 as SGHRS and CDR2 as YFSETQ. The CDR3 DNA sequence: TGCGCCAGCAGCCAGGGACTCTCCCCCTATCAAGAGCAGTACTTC. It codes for CASSQGLSPYQEQYF.

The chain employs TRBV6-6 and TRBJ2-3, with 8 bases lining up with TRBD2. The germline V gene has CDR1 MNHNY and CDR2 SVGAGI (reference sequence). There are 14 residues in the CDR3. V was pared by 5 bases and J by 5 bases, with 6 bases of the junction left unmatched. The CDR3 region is CASSSGSRVDTQYF. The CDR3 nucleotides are TGTGCCAGCAGTAGCGGGAGCAGGGTAGATACGCAGTATTTT.

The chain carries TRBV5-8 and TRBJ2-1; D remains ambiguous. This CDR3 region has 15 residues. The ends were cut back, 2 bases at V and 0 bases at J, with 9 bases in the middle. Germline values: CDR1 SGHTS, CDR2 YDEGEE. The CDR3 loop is CASSLGQSSYNEQFF. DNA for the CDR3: TGTGCCAGCAGCTTAGGTCAGAGCTCCTACAATGAGCAGTTCTTC.

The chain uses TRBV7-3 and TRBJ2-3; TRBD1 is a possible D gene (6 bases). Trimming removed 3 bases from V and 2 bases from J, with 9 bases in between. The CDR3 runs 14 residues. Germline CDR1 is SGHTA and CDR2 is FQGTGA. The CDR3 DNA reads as TGTGCCAGCAGCTTTCGACAGGTCACAGATACGCAGTATTTT. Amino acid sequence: CASSFRQVTDTQYF.

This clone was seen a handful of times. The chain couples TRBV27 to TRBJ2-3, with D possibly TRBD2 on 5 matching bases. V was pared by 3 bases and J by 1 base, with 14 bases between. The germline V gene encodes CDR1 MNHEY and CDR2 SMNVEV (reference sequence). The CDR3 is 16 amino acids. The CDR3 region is CASSFARVLGTDTQYF. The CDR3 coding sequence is TGTGCCAGCAGTTTTGCGAGGGTTTTAGGCACAGATACGCAGTATTTT.

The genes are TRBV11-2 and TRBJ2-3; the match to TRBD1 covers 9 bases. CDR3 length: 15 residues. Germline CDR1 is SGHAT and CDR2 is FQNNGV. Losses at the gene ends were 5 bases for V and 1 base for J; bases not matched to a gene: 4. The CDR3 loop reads CASSTRTGGTDTQYF. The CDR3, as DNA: TGTGCCAGCAGCACCCGGACAGGGGGCACAGATACGCAGTATTTT.